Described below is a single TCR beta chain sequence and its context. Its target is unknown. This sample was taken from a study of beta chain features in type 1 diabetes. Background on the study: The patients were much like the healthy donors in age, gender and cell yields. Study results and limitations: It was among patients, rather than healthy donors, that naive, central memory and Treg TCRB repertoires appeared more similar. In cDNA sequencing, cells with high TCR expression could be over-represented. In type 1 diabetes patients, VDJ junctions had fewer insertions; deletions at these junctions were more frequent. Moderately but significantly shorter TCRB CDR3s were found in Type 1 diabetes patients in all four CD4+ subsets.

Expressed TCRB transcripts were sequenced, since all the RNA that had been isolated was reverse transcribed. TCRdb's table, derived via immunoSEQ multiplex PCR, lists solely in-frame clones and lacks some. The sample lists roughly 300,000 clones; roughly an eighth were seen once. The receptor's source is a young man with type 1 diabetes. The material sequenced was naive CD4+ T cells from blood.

The CDR3, as DNA: TGCGCCAGCAGCACAGGGACAGGGAATCTTAGGTCGGAAGCTTTCTTT. Its protein product is CASSTGTGNLRSEAFF. V usage is TRBV5-1 and J usage is TRBJ1-1, with TRBD1 matching 9 bases. Per germline, CDR1 SGHRS and CDR2 YFSETQ. CDR3 length equals 16 residues. V gave up 4 bases and J gave up 8 bases; unmatched junction bases: 15.